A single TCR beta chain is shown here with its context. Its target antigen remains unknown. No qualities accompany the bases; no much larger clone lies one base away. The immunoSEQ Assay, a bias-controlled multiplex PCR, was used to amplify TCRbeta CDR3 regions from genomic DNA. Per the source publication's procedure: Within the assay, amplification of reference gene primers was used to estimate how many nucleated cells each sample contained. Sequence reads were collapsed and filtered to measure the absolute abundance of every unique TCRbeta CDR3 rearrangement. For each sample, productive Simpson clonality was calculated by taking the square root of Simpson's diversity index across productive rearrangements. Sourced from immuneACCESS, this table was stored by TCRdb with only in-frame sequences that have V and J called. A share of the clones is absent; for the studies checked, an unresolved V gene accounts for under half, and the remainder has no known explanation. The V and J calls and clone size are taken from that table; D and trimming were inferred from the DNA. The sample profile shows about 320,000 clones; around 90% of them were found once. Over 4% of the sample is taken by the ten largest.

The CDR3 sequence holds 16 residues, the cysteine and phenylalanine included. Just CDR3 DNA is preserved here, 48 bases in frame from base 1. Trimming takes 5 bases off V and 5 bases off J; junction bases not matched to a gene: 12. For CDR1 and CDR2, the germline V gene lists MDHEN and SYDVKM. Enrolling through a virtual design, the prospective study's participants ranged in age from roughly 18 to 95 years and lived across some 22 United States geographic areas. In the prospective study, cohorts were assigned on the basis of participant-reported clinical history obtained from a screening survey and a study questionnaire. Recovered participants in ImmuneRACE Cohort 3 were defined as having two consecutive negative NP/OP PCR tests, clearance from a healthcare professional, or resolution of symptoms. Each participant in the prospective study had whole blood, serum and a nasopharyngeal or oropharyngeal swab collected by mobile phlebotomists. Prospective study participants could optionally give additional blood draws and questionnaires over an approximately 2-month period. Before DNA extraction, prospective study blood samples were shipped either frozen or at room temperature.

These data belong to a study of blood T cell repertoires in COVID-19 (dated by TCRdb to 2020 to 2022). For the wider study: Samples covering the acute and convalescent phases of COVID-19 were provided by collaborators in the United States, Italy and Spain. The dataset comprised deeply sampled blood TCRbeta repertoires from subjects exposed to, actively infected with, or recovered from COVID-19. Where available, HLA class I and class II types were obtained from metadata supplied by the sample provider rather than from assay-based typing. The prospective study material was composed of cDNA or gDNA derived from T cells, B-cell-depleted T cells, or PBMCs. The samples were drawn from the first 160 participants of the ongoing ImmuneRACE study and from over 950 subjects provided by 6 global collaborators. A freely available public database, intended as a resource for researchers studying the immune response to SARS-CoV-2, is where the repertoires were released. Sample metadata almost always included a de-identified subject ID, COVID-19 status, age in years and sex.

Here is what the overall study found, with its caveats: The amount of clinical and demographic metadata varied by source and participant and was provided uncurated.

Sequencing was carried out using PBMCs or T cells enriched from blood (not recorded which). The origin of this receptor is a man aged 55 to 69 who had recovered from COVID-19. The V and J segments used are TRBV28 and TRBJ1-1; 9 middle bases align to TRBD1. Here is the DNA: TGTGCCAGCAGTGATTCACAGGGGGCGAGAGGTACTGAAGCTTTCTTT. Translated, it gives CASSDSQGARGTEAFF.